The 7 T cell receptor beta chains below come from one sample, sequenced in a study of OX40 agonist ivuxolimab in advanced cancers. Assay used: immunoSEQ multiplex PCR; TCRdb lists only in-frame clones, some missing. Here the sample spans 50,000 or so clones, roughly 83% being singletons. The sequences come from CD4+ or CD8+ T cells sorted from blood, collected in a trial of the OX40 agonist ivuxolimab. The receptors come from an adult with an advanced solid tumor such as melanoma, head and neck, liver or kidney cancer.

The chain employs TRBV7-2 and TRBJ2-7; TRBD1 matches at 12 bases. The V gene's germline CDR1 is SGHTA and CDR2 FQGNSA. V shed 6 bases and J 5 bases; nucleotides not matched to a gene: 2. The CDR3 loop spans 13 amino acids. The CDR3 sequence: CASRGQGAHEQYF. CDR3 coding DNA: TGTGCCAGCAGGGGACAGGGGGCCCACGAGCAGTACTTC.

V and J are TRBV7-6 and TRBJ2-2; TRBD2 aligns across 9 bases. The CDR3 contains 15 residues. Trimming at V came to 5 bases and at J to 4 bases, leaving 5 bases not matched to a gene. Germline values: CDR1 SGHVS, CDR2 FNYEAQ. CDR3 DNA: TGTGCCAGCAGCCCCGGACTAGCGACCACCGGGGAGCTGTTTTTT. Translation gives CASSPGLATTGELFF.

The chain couples TRBV10-3 to TRBJ2-3; TRBD2 agrees at 7 bases. The trim removed 5 bases at V and 2 bases at J, leaving 7 bases unmatched. CDR3 length: 15 amino acids. Germline CDR1 is ENHRY and CDR2 is SYGVKD. CDR3 nucleotide sequence: TGTGCCATCAGTCGGGGCGGGGGATACACAGATACGCAGTATTTT. Translating it yields CAISRGGGYTDTQYF.

The chain couples TRBV18 to TRBJ2-1; 8 bases fit TRBD1. The CDR3 loop spans 17 amino acids. Trimming at V came to 0 bases and at J to 4 bases, leaving 8 bases not matched to a gene. The germline V gene has CDR1 KGHSH and CDR2 LQKENI. CDR3 sequence reads: CASSPPGGQGRYNEQFF. CDR3 nucleotide sequence: TGTGCCAGCTCACCACCGGGAGGACAGGGAAGGTACAATGAGCAGTTCTTC.

CDR3 region: CASSSNFVAGGRNEQFF. CDR3 DNA sequence: TGTGCCAGCTCATCCAACTTTGTAGCGGGAGGTCGGAATGAGCAGTTCTTC. The V and J genes are TRBV18 and TRBJ2-1, with 10 bases fitting TRBD2. This CDR3 spans 17 amino acids. Germline assignment: CDR1 KGHSH and CDR2 LQKENI. V dropped 5 bases and J dropped 7; count of bases not matched to a gene: 14.

This clone came up once. V usage is TRBV11-1 and J usage is TRBJ2-2; D may be TRBD2 (7 bases). The germline V gene encodes CDR1 SGHAT and CDR2 FQDESV (reference sequence). This CDR3 spans 16 amino acids. V was cut by 5 bases and J by 5 bases, with 18 bases left in between. The CDR3 bases are TGTGCCAGCAGCCCCGGGGGGCAGGGAACGACCGGGGAGCTGTTTTTT. The encoded protein is CASSPGGQGTTGELFF.

The chain's CDR3 is CASSLMQADTQYF. The CDR3 nucleotides read TGTGCCAGCAGCTTAATGCAGGCAGATACGCAGTATTTT. The genes are TRBV7-3 and TRBJ2-3; D gene unclear. With 1 base removed from V and 4 bases from J, the gap between germline ends came to 6 bases. The CDR3 runs 13 residues. The germline CDR1 and CDR2 sequences are SGHTA and FQGTGA. The variable domain in full, with the rest retrieved from reference TRBV7-3 and TRBJ2-3, is GAGVSQTPSNKVTEKGKYVELRCDPISGHTALYWYRQSLGQGPEFLIYFQGTGAADDSGLPNDRFFAVRPEGSVSTLKIQRTERGDSAVYLCASSLMQADTQYFGPGTRLTVL.